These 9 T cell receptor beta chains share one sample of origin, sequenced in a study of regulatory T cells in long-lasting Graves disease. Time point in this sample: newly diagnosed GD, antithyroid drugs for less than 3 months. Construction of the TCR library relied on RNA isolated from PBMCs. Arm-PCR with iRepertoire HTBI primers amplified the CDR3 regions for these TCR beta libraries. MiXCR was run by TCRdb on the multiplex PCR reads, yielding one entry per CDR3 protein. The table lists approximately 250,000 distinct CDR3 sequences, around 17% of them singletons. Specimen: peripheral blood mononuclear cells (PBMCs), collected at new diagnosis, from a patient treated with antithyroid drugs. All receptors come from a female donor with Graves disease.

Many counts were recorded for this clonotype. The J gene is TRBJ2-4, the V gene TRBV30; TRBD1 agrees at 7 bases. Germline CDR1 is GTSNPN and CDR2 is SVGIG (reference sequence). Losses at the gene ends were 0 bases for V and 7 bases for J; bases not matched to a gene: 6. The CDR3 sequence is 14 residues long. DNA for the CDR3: TGTGCCTGGAGTGTAGCAGGGACAGTTAACATTCAGTACTTC. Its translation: CAWSVAGTVNIQYF.

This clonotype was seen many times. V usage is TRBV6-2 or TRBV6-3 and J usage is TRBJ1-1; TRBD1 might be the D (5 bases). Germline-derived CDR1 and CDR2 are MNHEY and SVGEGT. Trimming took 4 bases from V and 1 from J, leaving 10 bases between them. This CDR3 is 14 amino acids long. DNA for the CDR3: TGTGCCAGCAGTTCACCCAGGGAGAACACTGAAGCTTTCTTT. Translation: CASSSPRENTEAFF.

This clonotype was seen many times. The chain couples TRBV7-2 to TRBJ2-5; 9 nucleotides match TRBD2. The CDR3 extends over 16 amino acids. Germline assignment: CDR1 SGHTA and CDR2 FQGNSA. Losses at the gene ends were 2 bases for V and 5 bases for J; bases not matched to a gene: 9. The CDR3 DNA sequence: TGTGCCAGCAGCTTACGGCCCCGCGGGGGGGACGAGACCCAGTACTTC. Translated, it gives CASSLRPRGGDETQYF.

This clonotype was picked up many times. The CDR3 here is CATAAGGDEQYF. The CDR3 DNA sequence: TGTGCCACGGCTGCGGGAGGGGACGAGCAGTACTTC. V usage is TRBV6-1 and J usage is TRBJ2-7, with 9 bases that match TRBD2. Germline V gene lookup returns CDR1 MNHNS and CDR2 SASEGT. The length of the CDR3 is 12 residues. Losses at the gene ends were 10 bases for V and 5 bases for J; bases not matched to a gene: 6.

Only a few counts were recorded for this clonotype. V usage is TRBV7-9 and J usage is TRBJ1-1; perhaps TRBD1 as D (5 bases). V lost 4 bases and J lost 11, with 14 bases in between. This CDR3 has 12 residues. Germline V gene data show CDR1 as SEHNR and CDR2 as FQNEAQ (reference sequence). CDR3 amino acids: CASSSIPRAAFF. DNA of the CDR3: TGTGCCAGCAGCTCTATCCCCAGGGCCGCTTTCTTT.

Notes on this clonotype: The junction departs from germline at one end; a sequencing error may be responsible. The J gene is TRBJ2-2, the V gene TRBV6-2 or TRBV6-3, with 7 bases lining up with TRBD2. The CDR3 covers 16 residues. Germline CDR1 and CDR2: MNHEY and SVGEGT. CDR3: CASSPPSGPNTGGLFF. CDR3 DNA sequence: TGTGCCAGCAGTCCTCCTAGCGGTCCGAACACCGGGGGGCTGTTTTTT.

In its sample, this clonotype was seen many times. The DNA for the CDR3 is TGTGCCAGCAGCTCGGGGACTTACACTGAAGCTTTCTTT. Its translation is CASSSGTYTEAFF. This chain links TRBV11-2 with TRBJ1-1; D is possibly TRBD1 (5 bases). From germline, CDR1 is SGHAT and CDR2 FQNNGV. CDR3 length equals 13 residues. V was clipped by 4 bases and J by 3 bases, with 9 bases between them.

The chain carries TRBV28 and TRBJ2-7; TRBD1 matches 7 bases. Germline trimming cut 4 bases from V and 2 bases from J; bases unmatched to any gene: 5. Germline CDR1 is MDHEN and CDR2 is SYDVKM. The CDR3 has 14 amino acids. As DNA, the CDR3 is TGTGCCAGCAGTTGGACAGGAAGGACCTACGAGCAGTACTTC. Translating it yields CASSWTGRTYEQYF.

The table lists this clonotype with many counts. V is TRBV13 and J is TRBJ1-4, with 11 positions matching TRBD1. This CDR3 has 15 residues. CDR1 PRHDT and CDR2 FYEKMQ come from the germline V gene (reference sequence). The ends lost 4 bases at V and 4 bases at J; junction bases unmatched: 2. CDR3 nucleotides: TGTGCCAGCAGCTCGGACAGGGGGCTTAATGAAAAACTGTTTTTT. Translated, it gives CASSSDRGLNEKLFF.